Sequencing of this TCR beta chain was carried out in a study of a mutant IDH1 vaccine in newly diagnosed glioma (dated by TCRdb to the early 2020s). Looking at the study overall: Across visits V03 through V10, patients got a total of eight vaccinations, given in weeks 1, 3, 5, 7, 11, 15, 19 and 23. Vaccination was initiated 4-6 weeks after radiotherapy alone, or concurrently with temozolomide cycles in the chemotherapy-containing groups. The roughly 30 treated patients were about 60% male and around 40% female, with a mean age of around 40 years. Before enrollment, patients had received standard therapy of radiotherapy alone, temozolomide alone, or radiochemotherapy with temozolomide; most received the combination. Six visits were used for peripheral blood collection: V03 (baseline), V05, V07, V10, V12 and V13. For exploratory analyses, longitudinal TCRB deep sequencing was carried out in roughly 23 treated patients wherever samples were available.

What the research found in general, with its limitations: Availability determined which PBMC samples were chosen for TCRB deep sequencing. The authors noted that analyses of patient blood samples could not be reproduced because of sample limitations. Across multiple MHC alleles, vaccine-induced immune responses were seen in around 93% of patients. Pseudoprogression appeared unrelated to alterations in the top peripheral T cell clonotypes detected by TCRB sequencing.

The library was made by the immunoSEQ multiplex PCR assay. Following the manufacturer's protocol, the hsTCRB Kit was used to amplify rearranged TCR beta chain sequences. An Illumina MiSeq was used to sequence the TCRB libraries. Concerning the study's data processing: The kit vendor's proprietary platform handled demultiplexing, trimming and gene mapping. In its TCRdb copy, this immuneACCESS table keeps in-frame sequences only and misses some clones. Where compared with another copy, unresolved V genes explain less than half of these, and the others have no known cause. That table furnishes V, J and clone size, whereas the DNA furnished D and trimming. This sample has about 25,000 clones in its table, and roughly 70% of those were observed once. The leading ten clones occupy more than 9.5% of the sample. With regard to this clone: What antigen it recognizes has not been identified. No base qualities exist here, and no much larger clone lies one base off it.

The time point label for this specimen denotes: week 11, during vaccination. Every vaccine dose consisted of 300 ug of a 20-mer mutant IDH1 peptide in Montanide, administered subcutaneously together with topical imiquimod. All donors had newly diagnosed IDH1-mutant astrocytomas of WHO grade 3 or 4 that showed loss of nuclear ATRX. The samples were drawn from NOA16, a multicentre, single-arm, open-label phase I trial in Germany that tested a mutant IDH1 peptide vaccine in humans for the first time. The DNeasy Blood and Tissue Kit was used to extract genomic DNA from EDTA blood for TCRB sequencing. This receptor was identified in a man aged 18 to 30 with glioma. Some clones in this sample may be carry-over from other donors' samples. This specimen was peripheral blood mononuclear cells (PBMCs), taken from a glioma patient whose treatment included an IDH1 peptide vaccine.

DNA sequence: TGCAGCGGCACAGGGGCAACAGAGACCCAGTACTTC. Protein translation: CSGTGATETQYF. The V gene is TRBV29-1 and the J gene is TRBJ2-5; 7 nucleotides in the junction match TRBD1. From the germline V gene, CDR1 is SQVTM and CDR2 is ANQGSEA. V loses 7 bases at its end and J loses 4 bases; junction bases beyond the gene matches: 6. The CDR3 starts with the cysteine, ends with the phenylalanine, and has 12 residues. The only DNA kept is the CDR3, 36 bases in frame from the first base.